The rows below give T cell receptor beta chains drawn from one sample of a study of blood T cell repertoires in COVID-19. Using immunoSEQ multiplex PCR, the repertoire was profiled, and TCRdb retains in-frame clones only, with some absent. Of a few hundred thousand clones in the sample, approximately 87% were seen once. The sequencing sample was made of peripheral blood. The receptor set was obtained from a woman aged 45-59 years with acute or convalescent COVID-19. Each CDR3 is given with its conserved first and last residue.

v_call cdr3_aa
TRBV7-9 CASSPSTKQPQHF
TRBV6-5 CASRAGTGTGEQFF
TRBV18 CASSGQGNFRDTQYF
TRBV5-1 CASSLVVAGDYNEQFF
TRBV5-1 CASSLPTGDTGELFF
TRBV11-3 CASSSDPGGSTEAFF
TRBV6-5 CASSYGLNTGELFF
TRBV19 CATTRQAYGANVLTF
TRBV30 CAWSVGLALYEQYF
TRBV7-2 CASSKSGTGYNEQFF
TRBV19 CASSIGGGTGQPQHF
TRBV14 CASSQGAVSTEAFF
TRBV7-2 CASSLGQGVASPLHF
TRBV30 CAWTVGSFGFQAFF
TRBV25-1 CASKLGQGGYEQYF
TRBV10-3 CATRDSQETQYF
TRBV9 CASSVGSSGGAEYTQYF
TRBV5-6 CASLPYLDRVFYGYTF
TRBV7-2 CASSSDRTTTQYF
TRBV7-6 CASSLAPTSGAETQYF
TRBV20-1 CSASETGDYTEAFF
TRBV24-1 CATGPGSHNQPQHF
TRBV11-3 CASSFLPGGTEAFF
TRBV5-1 CASSLPGTSYEQYF
TRBV6-5 CASSLQGAEAFF
TRBV2 CANSQGADYGYTF
TRBV30 CAWSLPRREETQYF
TRBV6-5 CASSPQRNTGELFF
TRBV29-1 CSAERTAVNTEAFF
TRBV6-6 CASSIRGLAGGDRYF
TRBV30 CAWTGGAGLAGYNEQFF
TRBV11-3 CASSLGQGENIQYF
TRBV10-3 CATADRGNFEAFF
TRBV19 CASSLGLAVTDTQYF
TRBV18 CASSPRQDANYGYTF
TRBV18 CASSPPSSGQHYTF
TRBV11-2 CASSPPGQPGYEQYF
TRBV30 CAWTDRGDSPLHF
TRBV4-1 CASSLGQGQGYNEQFF
TRBV19 CASSSGQGGYTF
TRBV7-8 CASSLAGGGFDEQFF
TRBV14 CASSQSPSKTQYF
TRBV5-1 CASSPSGGATGELFF
TRBV5-5 CASSLYNEQFF
TRBV13 CASSLQGQRGYTF
TRBV11-2 CASSPPGLAGERNEQFF
TRBV19 CASSILGGQPQHF